The 23 T cell receptor beta chains below all came from one sample that was sequenced in a study of blood T cell repertoires in COVID-19 (dated by TCRdb to between 2020 and 2021). Libraries were built with the immunoSEQ multiplex PCR assay. Entries here come from immuneACCESS through TCRdb and include only in-frame sequences with V and J called. Some clones fail to appear in such tables; in the studies checked, an unresolved V gene covers under half of the shortfall, and the cause of the remainder is unknown. The sample contains around 64,000 clones, 82% of them found a single time. Approximately 12% of the sample is held by the ten biggest clonotypes. Sample: peripheral blood. These receptors all come from a human donor in a cohort sampled during active COVID-19.

The chain has TRBV11-2 and TRBJ2-7, with TRBD1 matching 9 bases. CDR1 and CDR2 from the germline V gene are SGHAT and FQNNGV. V shed 5 bases and J 3 bases; nucleotides not matched to a gene: 8. There are 15 residues in the CDR3. CDR3 nucleotides: TGTGCCAGCAGCCAGCGCCGGGACAGGGACTACGAGCAGTACGTC. It yields the protein CASSQRRDRDYEQYV.

This rearrangement joins TRBV25-1 to TRBJ2-3; D gene unclear. The CDR3 consists of 15 residues. V lost 5 bases and J 0 bases, leaving 12 bases between the germline ends. Germline loops: CDR1 MGHDK, CDR2 SYGVNS. CDR3: CASSRTAPSTDTQYF. CDR3 bases: TGTGCCAGCAGTAGAACAGCACCTAGCACAGATACGCAGTATTTT. Drawing the rest from reference TRBV25-1 and TRBJ2-3, the complete variable domain is EADIYQTPRYLVIGTGKKITLECSQTMGHDKMYWYQQDPGMELHLIHYSYGVNSTEKGDLSSESTVSRIRTEHFPLTLESARPSHTSQYLCASSRTAPSTDTQYFGPGTRLTVL.

The chain couples TRBV5-1 to TRBJ2-6, with D possibly TRBD1 on 5 matching bases. CDR1 is SGHRS and CDR2 is YFSETQ in the germline V gene. This CDR3 region has 17 residues. The ends were cut back, 4 bases at V and 0 bases at J, with 14 bases in the middle. DNA of the CDR3: TGCGCCAGCAGCGTTGGACACTCCCTCTCTGGGGCCAACGTCCTGACTTTC. Amino acid sequence: CASSVGHSLSGANVLTF.

The chain combines TRBV7-2 with TRBJ2-3, with a possible D match to TRBD2 (5 bases). Trimming pared 3 bases from V and 5 bases from J, leaving 15 bases between. CDR1 SGHTA and CDR2 FQGNSA come from the germline V gene. This CDR3 has 15 amino acids. CDR3 loop: CASSLLGSGRDTQYF. CDR3 sequence (DNA): TGTGCCAGCAGCTTGCTGGGCAGCGGCAGAGATACGCAGTATTTT. The whole variable domain, filled in from reference TRBV7-2 and TRBJ2-3, reads GAGVSQSPSNKVTEKGKDVELRCDPISGHTALYWYRQSLGQGLEFLIYFQGNSAPDKSGLPSDRFSAERTGGSVSTLTIQRTQQEDSAVYLCASSLLGSGRDTQYFGPGTRLTVL.

The chain employs TRBV9 and TRBJ2-5, with D possibly matching TRBD2 (6 bases). The germline V gene encodes CDR1 SGDLS and CDR2 YYNGEE. The ends were cut back, 2 bases at V and 4 bases at J, with 18 bases in the middle. The length of the CDR3 is 16 residues. CDR3 nucleotides: TGTGCCAGCAGCGTTGGGGGGAGTTTTATCTTAGAGACCCAGTACTTC. As protein: CASSVGGSFILETQYF.

The chain is built from TRBV24-1 and TRBJ2-7; 9 nucleotides match TRBD1. Germline V gives CDR1 KGHDR, CDR2 SFDVKD. This CDR3 is 15 amino acids long. V shed 4 bases and J 4 bases; nucleotides not matched to a gene: 7. CDR3 DNA sequence: TGTGCCACCAGTGAACCGGGACAGGGAGTTTACGAGCAGTACTTC. It encodes CATSEPGQGVYEQYF.

This chain uses TRBV19 with TRBJ1-5, with a tentative D call TRBD1 (5 bases). Germline values: CDR1 LNHDA, CDR2 SQIVND (reference sequence). Trimming took off 0 bases at V and 7 bases at J, with 13 bases between the two ends. The CDR3 has 15 amino acids. CDR3 nucleotides: TGTGCCAGTAGTATAGAGGCGGGGCGCGGACAGCCCCAGCATTTT. Translated, it gives CASSIEAGRGQPQHF. Looking up the rest from reference TRBV19 and TRBJ1-5 gives the full variable domain: DGGITQSPKYLFRKEGQNVTLSCEQNLNHDAMYWYRQDPGQGLRLIYYSQIVNDFQKGDIAEGYSVSREKKESFPLTVTSAQKNPTAFYLCASSIEAGRGQPQHFGDGTRLSIL.

V gene TRBV7-8 combines with J gene TRBJ1-2; 9 nucleotides agree with TRBD1. The CDR3 sequence is 15 residues long. The V gene end was trimmed by 5 bases and the J gene end by 2 bases; junction bases not matched to a gene: 6. Germline V gene sequence: CDR1 SGHVS, CDR2 FQNEAQ. CDR3 amino acids: CASSPRQGGNYGYTF. CDR3 nucleotides: TGTGCCAGCAGCCCAAGACAGGGGGGAAACTATGGCTACACCTTC.

CDR3 sequence reads: CASSLLTGTQPQHF. The CDR3, as DNA: TGTGCCAGCAGCTTGTTAACAGGGACCCAGCCCCAGCATTTT. The J gene is TRBJ1-5, the V gene TRBV5-6; D possibly corresponds to TRBD1 (6 bases). CDR1 and CDR2 from the germline V gene are SGHDT and YYEEEE. Trimming removed 1 base from V and 7 bases from J, with 12 bases in between. The CDR3 contains 14 residues.

The J gene is TRBJ1-1, the V gene TRBV6-5, with 7 bases that match TRBD1. V lost 4 bases and J lost 4; bases outside the gene matches: 6. This CDR3 comprises 14 residues. Germline V gene sequence: CDR1 MNHEY, CDR2 SVGAGI. In DNA, the CDR3 is TGTGCCAGCAGTTGGGACAGTAGAACCACTGAAGCTTTCTTT. It specifies CASSWDSRTTEAFF.

The V and J genes are TRBV6-4 and TRBJ2-2, with a tentative D call TRBD2 (5 bases). Germline CDR1 and CDR2: MRHNA and SNTAGT. The CDR3 runs 17 residues. V shed 5 bases and J shed 0 bases, with 16 bases lying between them. CDR3 sequence (DNA): TGTGCCAGCAGTCCGACTCTCAGCGGTGCGAACACCGGGGAGCTGTTTTTT. This encodes CASSPTLSGANTGELFF.

The count of this clone is one. The chain has TRBV19 and TRBJ1-1; TRBD1 agrees at 9 bases. Germline V gene data show CDR1 as LNHDA and CDR2 as SQIVND (reference sequence). This CDR3 is 16 amino acids long. The trim removed 10 bases at V and 5 bases at J, leaving 17 bases unmatched. The CDR3 DNA follows: TGTGCCACCCTAACCACGGGACAGGGTTTTTGGACTGAAGCTTTCTTT. Protein: CATLTTGQGFWTEAFF.

The chain has TRBV6-5 and TRBJ2-2, with 10 bases aligning to TRBD2. The CDR3 length is 14 residues. V was clipped by 5 bases and J by 7 bases; unmatched bases: 4. Per germline, CDR1 MNHEY and CDR2 SVGAGI. The CDR3 loop reads CASSKSGGDGELFF. For the CDR3, the DNA is TGTGCCAGCAGTAAAAGCGGGGGGGACGGGGAGCTGTTTTTT.

The chain is built from TRBV7-7 and TRBJ2-1; D possibly corresponds to TRBD2 (5 bases). Per germline, CDR1 SSHAT and CDR2 FNYEAQ (reference sequence). Trimming removed 5 bases from V and 0 bases from J, with 11 bases in between. This CDR3 is built from 15 residues. Here the CDR3 reads CASSPKTSSYNEQFF. DNA for the CDR3: TGTGCCAGCAGCCCGAAAACTAGCTCCTACAATGAGCAGTTCTTC.

This chain connects TRBV9 to TRBJ1-1, with D uncertain. The CDR3 is 11 amino acids. CDR1 is SGDLS, CDR2 YYNGEE, per germline. V lost 3 bases and J 12 bases, leaving 12 bases between the germline ends. The CDR3 region has the DNA TGTGCCAGCAGCGCCCACACCGATACTTTCTTT. Translating it yields CASSAHTDTFF.

The rearrangement joins TRBV5-6 to TRBJ1-4; 8 positions match TRBD1. The germline gives CDR1 SGHDT, CDR2 YYEEEE. The trim removed 4 bases at V and 7 bases at J, leaving 9 bases unmatched. The CDR3 has 15 residues. The CDR3 spells CASSATTGVFEKLFF. DNA of the CDR3: TGTGCCAGCAGCGCCACGACAGGGGTGTTTGAAAAACTGTTTTTT.

The V and J genes are TRBV7-7 and TRBJ2-5; possibly TRBD2 for D (6 bases). This CDR3 has 17 residues. V lost 5 bases and J 1 base, leaving 20 bases between the germline ends. Germline assignment: CDR1 SSHAT and CDR2 FNYEAQ (reference sequence). In DNA form, the CDR3 reads TGTGCCAGCAGCCCCCTCTTCGCGGGGAGGAGCCAAGAGACCCAGTACTTC. It encodes CASSPLFAGRSQETQYF.

The V gene is TRBV6-5, the J gene TRBJ2-2, with D possibly TRBD2 on 6 matching bases. Germline assignment: CDR1 MNHEY and CDR2 SVGAGI. The CDR3 covers 14 residues. Trimming removed 5 bases at V and 7 bases at J, with 14 bases between. The CDR3 DNA follows: TGTGCCAGCAGTCAGACTAGACGACTCGGGGAGCTGTTTTTT. This sequence encodes CASSQTRRLGELFF.

J is TRBJ1-5 and V is TRBV6-5; 7 bases line up with TRBD1. This CDR3 is built from 14 residues. Per the germline V gene, CDR1 is MNHEY and CDR2 is SVGAGI. V lost 6 bases, J lost 1 base, and 3 bases stayed unmatched. CDR3 residues: CASRATGSNQPQHF. In DNA form, the CDR3 reads TGTGCCAGCAGAGCGACAGGGAGCAATCAGCCCCAGCATTTT.

This chain joins TRBV5-1 and TRBJ2-2; 9 bases match TRBD1. The CDR3 has 15 residues. With V trimmed by 2 bases and J by 7 bases, 6 bases remained unmatched. Germline CDR1 and CDR2: SGHRS and YFSETQ. CDR3 sequence (DNA): TGCGCCAGCAGCTTCATAACAGGGGGCGGCGGGGAGCTGTTTTTT. Translation gives CASSFITGGGGELFF. The full variable domain, rest sourced from reference TRBV5-1 and TRBJ2-2, is KAGVTQTPRYLIKTRGQQVTLSCSPISGHRSVSWYQQTPGQGLQFLFEYFSETQRNKGNFPGRFSGRQFSNSRSEMNVSTLELGDSALYLCASSFITGGGGELFFGEGSRLTVL.

The V gene is TRBV11-3, the J gene TRBJ2-5, with TRBD1 matching 10 bases. Germline CDR1 reads SGHNT; CDR2 reads YENEEA. Trimming at V came to 5 bases and at J to 3 bases, leaving 6 bases not matched to a gene. The length of the CDR3 is 15 residues. The CDR3 nucleotides are TGTGCCAGCAGCCGACAGGGGGCCGGAGAAGAGACCCAGTACTTC. Translation gives CASSRQGAGEETQYF.

V usage is TRBV6-2 or TRBV6-3 and J usage is TRBJ1-5; no firm D call. With 2 bases removed from V and 6 bases from J, the gap between germline ends came to 11 bases. The CDR3 sequence is 14 residues long. Germline V CDR1 and CDR2: MNHEY, SVGEGT. CDR3 amino acids: CASSYRRAAQPQHF. Here the CDR3 DNA reads TGTGCCAGCAGTTACAGGAGGGCGGCTCAGCCCCAGCATTTT.

J is TRBJ1-2 and V is TRBV30; D not certain. This CDR3 is 14 amino acids long. Germline V CDR1 and CDR2: GTSNPN, SVGIG (reference sequence). Trimming took 5 bases from V and 0 from J, leaving 13 bases between them. DNA for the CDR3: TGTGCCTGGTATCCCTTTGTTTCTAACTATGGCTACACCTTC. Its translation is CAWYPFVSNYGYTF.